Below, 6 T cell receptor beta chains from the same sample are listed, as sequenced in a study of cytomegalovirus exposure and HLA in healthy donors. PCR employed 60 Vbeta and 13 Jbeta primers. Here immunoSEQ multiplex PCR was the method, and the copy in TCRdb shows in-frame clones only, minus some. The profile covers 70,000 to 95,000 clones, with less than 65% appearing a single time and about 5.4% taken by the ten largest. The specimen sequenced was PBMCs. These receptors came from a woman in her thirties in good health and CMV-seropositive.

The chain has TRBV6-6 and TRBJ2-7, with D maybe TRBD2 (6 bases). The V end lost 10 bases, the J end lost 2 bases, and 15 bases lay between the germline ends. Germline V gives CDR1 MNHNY, CDR2 SVGAGI (reference sequence). The CDR3 is made up of 13 amino acids. In DNA form, the CDR3 reads TGTGCCACCTATAGCGGTCCCCCCTACGAGCAGTACTTC. Its protein product is CATYSGPPYEQYF.

V and J are TRBV11-2 and TRBJ1-5; a possible D gene is TRBD1 (5 bases). Germline CDR1 SGHAT, CDR2 FQNNGV. The CDR3 is 17 residues long. V lost 5 bases to trimming and J lost 7 bases, with 24 bases between them. CDR3 DNA: TGTGCCAGCAGCCCAGGATCGGGGGATCGCTCACGACAGCCCCAGCATTTT. Translating gives CASSPGSGDRSRQPQHF.

A few counts support this clone. The chain employs TRBV6-1 and TRBJ1-1, with 7 bases fitting TRBD1. The CDR3 has 13 residues. V shed 4 bases and J 3 bases; nucleotides not matched to a gene: 2. From germline, CDR1 is MNHNS and CDR2 SASEGT. The CDR3 sequence: CASSATGYTEAFF. In nucleotides, the CDR3 is TGTGCCAGCAGTGCGACAGGGTACACTGAAGCTTTCTTT.

This clone was picked up a small number of times. The chain combines TRBV21-1 with TRBJ2-2; the table's D call TRBD2 went unverified against the DNA. TRBV21-1 is a pseudogene. The CDR3 runs 14 residues. CDR3 sequence reads: CASSKVEGTGELFF. The DNA of the CDR3 is TGTGCCAGCAGCAAAGTGGAGGGCACCGGGGAGCTGTTTTTT.

This clone was detected only once. The chain has TRBV29-1 and TRBJ2-1, with D possibly being TRBD1 (6 bases). Germline-derived CDR1 and CDR2 are SQVTM and ANQGSEA. V lost 6 bases to trimming and J lost 2 bases, with 14 bases between them. The CDR3 covers 14 residues. This CDR3 reads CSVEWQGTYNEQFF. In DNA form, the CDR3 reads TGCAGCGTAGAATGGCAGGGGACCTACAATGAGCAGTTCTTC.

This clone has just a few counts. At one end the junction does not follow the germline gene, possibly because of a read error. The rearrangement joins TRBV9 to TRBJ1-2; D perhaps matches TRBD1 (5 bases). The CDR3 spans 13 residues. Germline CDR1 and CDR2: SGDLS and YYNGEE. The DNA for the CDR3 is TGTGCCAGCAGCGTAGAATCAGCGCGGGGCTACCCCTTC. Its protein product is CASSVESARGYPF. Variable domain in full (rest from reference TRBV9 and TRBJ1-2): DSGVTQTPKHLITATGQRVTLRCSPRSGDLSVYWYQQSLDQGLQFLIQYYNGEERAKGNILERFSAQQFPDLHSELNLSSLELGDSALYFCASSVESARGYPFGSGTRLTVV.